This TCR beta chain was sequenced for a study of blood T cell repertoires in COVID-19. Only in-frame clones appear in the TCRdb table, and some are missing; sequencing was by immunoSEQ multiplex PCR. The repertoire includes 150,000 to 180,000 clones, roughly nine tenths of them detected once, and about 2.4% sits in the top ten. CDR3 length: 16 amino acids. In germline, CDR1 is LNHDA, CDR2 SQIVND (reference sequence). V lost 3 bases, J lost 1 base, and 2 bases stayed unmatched. The chain is built from TRBV19 and TRBJ2-7; 14 positions match TRBD2. The sample was peripheral blood. This TCR derives from a woman between 70 and 85 years old with acute or convalescent COVID-19. CDR3 sequence reads: CASSIRTSGGSYEQYF. The CDR3 DNA follows: TGTGCCAGTAGTATTCGGACTAGCGGGGGGTCCTACGAGCAGTACTTC. Full variable domain (missing parts from reference TRBV19 and TRBJ2-7): DGGITQSPKYLFRKEGQNVTLSCEQNLNHDAMYWYRQDPGQGLRLIYYSQIVNDFQKGDIAEGYSVSREKKESFPLTVTSAQKNPTAFYLCASSIRTSGGSYEQYFGPGTRLTVT.